What follows is one TCR beta chain and its context. Its antigen is not known. Sequencing used immunoSEQ multiplex PCR; TCRdb keeps in-frame clones, though not all of them. The table lists about 2 million clones, about 95% of them singletons, with 0.9% to 1.3% in the top ten. The source of the sample is a study of shared clonotypes between healthy human individuals. Regarding the study as a whole: A handful of donors held about 4.5% of naive CD4 clonotypes in common. The study generally estimated greater richness for naive than memory subsets.

Terminally differentiated effector memory CD45RA+ cells were excluded by CCR7 positive selection of CD45RO-negative cells. The CDR3 totals 12 residues. Germline V lookup: CDR1 MNHEY, CDR2 SMNVEV (reference sequence). The V end lost 3 bases, the J end lost 6 bases, and 7 bases lay between the germline ends. Sequencing was carried out using naive CD8+ T cells sorted from blood. The chain has TRBV27 and TRBJ2-3; unclear D gene. The receptor was derived from a man between 18 and 35 years old in good health. CDR3 sequence reads: CASSFPADTQYF. The CDR3 nucleotides read TGTGCCAGCAGTTTTCCGGCCGATACGCAGTATTTT.